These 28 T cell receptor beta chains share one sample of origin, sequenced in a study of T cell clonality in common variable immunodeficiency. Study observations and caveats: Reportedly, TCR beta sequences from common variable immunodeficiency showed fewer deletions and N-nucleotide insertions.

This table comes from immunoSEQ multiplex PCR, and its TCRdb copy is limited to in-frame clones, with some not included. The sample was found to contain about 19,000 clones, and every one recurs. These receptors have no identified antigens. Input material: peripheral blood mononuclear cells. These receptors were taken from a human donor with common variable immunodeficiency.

CDR3 protein: CAWSLMNTEAFF. The sequenced part of the CDR3 DNA is TGTGCCTGGAGTCTAATGAACACTGAA. The gene calls are TRBV30 and TRBJ1-1; D gene unclear. The read halts 3 residues ahead of the CDR3 end, with the missing end drawn from the germline J gene. CDR1 GTSNPN and CDR2 SVGIG come from the germline V gene (reference sequence). This CDR3 contains 12 residues. Deletions cut 2 bases from V and 0 bases from J, with 4 bases between.

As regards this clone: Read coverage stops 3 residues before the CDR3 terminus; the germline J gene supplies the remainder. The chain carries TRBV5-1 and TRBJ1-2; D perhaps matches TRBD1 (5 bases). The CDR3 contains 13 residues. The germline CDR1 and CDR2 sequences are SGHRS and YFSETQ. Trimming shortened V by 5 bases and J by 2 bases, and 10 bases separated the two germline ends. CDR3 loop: CASSQEGNYGYTF. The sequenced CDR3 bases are TGCGCCAGCAGTCAGGAGGGGAACTATGGC.

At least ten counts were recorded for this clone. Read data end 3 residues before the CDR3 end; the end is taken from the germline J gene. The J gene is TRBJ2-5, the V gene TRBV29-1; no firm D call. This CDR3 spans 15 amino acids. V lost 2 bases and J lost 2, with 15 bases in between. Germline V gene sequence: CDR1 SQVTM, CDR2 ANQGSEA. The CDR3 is CSVETGAGAQETQYF. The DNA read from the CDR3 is TGCAGCGTTGAAACCGGAGCAGGAGCACAAGAGACC. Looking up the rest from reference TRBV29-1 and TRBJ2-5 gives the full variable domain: SAVISQKPSRDICQRGTSLTIQCQVDSQVTMMFWYRQQPGQSLTLIATANQGSEATYESGFVIDKFPISRPNLTFSTLTVSNMSPEDSSIYLCSVETGAGAQETQYFGPGTRLLVL.

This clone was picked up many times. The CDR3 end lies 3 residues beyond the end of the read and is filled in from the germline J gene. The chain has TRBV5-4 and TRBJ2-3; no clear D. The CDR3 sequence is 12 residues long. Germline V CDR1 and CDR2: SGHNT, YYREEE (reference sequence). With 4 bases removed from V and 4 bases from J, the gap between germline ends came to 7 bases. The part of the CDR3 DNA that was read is TGTGCCAGCAGCAACGCGGCAGATACG. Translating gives CASSNAADT. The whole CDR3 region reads CASSNAADTQYF.

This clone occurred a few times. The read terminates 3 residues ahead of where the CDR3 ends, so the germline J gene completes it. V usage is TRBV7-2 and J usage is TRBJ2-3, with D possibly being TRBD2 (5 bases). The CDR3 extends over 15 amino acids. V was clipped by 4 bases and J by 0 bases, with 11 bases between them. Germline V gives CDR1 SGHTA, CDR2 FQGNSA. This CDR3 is CASSYLATSTDTQYF. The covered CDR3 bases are TGTGCCAGCAGCTACTTAGCGACTAGCACAGATACG.

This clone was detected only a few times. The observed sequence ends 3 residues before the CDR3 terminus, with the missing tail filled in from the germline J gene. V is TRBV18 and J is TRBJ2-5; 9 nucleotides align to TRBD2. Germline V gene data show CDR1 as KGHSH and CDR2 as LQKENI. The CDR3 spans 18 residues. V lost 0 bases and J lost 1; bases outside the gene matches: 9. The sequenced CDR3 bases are TGTGCCAGCTCACCACCCCAACTAGCGGGCGAAATCCAAGAGACC. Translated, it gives CASSPPQLAGEIQET. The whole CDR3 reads CASSPPQLAGEIQETQYF.

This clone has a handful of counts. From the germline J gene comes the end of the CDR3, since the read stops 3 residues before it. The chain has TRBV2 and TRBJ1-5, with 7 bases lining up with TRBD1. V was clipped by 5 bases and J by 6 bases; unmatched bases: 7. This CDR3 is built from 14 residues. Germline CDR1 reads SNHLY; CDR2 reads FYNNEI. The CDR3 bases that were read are TGTGCCAGCAGTACCACAGGGGTAAGTCAGCCC. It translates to CASSTTGVSQP. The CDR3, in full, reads CASSTTGVSQPQHF.

CDR3 DNA (partial): TGTGCCAGCAGCTTACGGGGGAAGGTAGTAGTTGAG. This codes for CASSLRGKVVVE. The whole CDR3 region reads CASSLRGKVVVEQFF. This rearrangement joins TRBV7-2 to TRBJ2-1; a possible D gene is TRBD2 (6 bases). The read ends 3 residues shy of where the CDR3 ends; the end is completed using the germline J gene. CDR1 is SGHTA, CDR2 FQGNSA, per germline. Trimming stripped 2 bases from V and 9 bases from J, with 17 bases between. CDR3 length: 15 amino acids.

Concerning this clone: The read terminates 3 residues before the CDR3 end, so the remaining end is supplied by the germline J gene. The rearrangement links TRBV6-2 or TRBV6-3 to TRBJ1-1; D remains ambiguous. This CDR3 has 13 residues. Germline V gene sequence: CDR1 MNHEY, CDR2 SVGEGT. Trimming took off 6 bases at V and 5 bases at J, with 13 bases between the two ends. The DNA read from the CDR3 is TGTGCCAGCAGGTTGTTTGATCGGACTGAA. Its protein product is CASRLFDRTE. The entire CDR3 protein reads CASRLFDRTEAFF.

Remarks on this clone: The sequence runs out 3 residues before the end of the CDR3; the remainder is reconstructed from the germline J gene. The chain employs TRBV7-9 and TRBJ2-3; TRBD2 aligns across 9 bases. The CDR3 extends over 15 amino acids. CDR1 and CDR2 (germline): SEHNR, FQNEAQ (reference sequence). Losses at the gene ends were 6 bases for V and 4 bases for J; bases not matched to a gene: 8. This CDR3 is CASSDAGGPPDTQYF. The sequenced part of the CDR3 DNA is TGTGCCAGCAGTGATGCGGGAGGGCCCCCAGATACG.

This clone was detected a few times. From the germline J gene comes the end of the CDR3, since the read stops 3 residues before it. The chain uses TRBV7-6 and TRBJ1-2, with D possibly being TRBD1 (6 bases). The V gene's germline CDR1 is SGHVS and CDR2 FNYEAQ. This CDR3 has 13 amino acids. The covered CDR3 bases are TGTGCCAGCAGTTTCCAACCCAGGGGCGGC. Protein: CASSFQPRGG. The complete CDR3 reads CASSFQPRGGYTF.

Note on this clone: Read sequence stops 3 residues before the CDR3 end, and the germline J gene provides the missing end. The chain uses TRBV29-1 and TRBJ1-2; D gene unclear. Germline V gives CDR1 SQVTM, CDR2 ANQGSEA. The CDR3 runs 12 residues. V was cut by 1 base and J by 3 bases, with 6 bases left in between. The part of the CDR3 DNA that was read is TGCAGCGTTGAAGGGGCTGACTATGGC. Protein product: CSVEGADYG. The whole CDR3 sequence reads CSVEGADYGYTF.

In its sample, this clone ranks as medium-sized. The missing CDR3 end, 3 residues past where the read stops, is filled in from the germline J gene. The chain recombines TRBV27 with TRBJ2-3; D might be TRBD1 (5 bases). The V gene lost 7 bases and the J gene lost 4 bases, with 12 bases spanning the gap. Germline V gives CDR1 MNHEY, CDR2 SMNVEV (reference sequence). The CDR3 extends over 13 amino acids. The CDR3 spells CASKGLEADTQYF. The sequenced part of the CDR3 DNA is TGTGCCAGCAAGGGGCTGGAAGCAGATACG.

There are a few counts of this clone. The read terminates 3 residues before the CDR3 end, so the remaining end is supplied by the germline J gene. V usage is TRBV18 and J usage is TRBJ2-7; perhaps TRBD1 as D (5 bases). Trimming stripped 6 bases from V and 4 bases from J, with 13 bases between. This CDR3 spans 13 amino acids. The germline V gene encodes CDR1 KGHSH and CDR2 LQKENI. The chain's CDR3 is CASSLQTAYEQYF. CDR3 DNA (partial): TGTGCCAGCTCCCTCCAGACAGCTTACGAG. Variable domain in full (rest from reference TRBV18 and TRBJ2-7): NAGVMQNPRHLVRRRGQEARLRCSPMKGHSHVYWYRQLPEEGLKFMVYLQKENIIDESGMPKERFSAEFPKEGPSILRIQQVVRGDSAAYFCASSLQTAYEQYFGPGTRLTVT.

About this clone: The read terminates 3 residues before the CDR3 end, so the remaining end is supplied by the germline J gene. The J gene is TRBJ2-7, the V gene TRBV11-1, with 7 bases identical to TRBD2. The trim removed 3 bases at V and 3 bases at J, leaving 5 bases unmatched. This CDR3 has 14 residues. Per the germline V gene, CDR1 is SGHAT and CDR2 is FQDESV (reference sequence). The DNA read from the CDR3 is TGTGCCAGCAGCTTCGCGGGAGTTCTCTACGAG. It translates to CASSFAGVLYE. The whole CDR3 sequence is CASSFAGVLYEQYF.

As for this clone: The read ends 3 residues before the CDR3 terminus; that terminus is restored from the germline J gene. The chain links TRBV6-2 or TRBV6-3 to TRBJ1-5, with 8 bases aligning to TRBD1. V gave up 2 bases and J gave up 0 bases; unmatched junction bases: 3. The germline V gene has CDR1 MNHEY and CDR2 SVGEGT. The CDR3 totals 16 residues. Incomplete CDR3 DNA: TGTGCCAGCAGTTACGAGACAGGGGATAGCAATCAGCCC. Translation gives CASSYETGDSNQP. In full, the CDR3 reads CASSYETGDSNQPQHF.

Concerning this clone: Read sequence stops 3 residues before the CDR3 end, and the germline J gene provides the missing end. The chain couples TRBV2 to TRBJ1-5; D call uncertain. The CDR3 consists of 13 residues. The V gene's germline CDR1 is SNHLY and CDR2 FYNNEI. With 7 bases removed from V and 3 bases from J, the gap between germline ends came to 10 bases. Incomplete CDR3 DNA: TGTGCCAGCAAATACATCCTCAATCAGCCC. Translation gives CASKYILNQP. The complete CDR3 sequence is CASKYILNQPQHF.

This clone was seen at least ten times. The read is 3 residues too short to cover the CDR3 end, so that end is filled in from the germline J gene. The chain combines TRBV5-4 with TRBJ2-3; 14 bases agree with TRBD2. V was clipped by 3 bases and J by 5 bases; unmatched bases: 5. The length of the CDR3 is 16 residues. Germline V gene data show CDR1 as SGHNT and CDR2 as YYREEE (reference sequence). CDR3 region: CASSSGLAGGEDTQYF. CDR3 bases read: TGTGCCAGCAGCTCCGGACTAGCGGGAGGTGAAGATACG.

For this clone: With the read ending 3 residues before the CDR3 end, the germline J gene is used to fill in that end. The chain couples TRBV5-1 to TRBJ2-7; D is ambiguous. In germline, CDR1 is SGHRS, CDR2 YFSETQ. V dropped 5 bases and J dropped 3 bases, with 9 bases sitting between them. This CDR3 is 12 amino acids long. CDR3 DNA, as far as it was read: TGCGCCAGCAGGAAAGGTTACTACGAG. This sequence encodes CASRKGYYE. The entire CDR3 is CASRKGYYEQYF.

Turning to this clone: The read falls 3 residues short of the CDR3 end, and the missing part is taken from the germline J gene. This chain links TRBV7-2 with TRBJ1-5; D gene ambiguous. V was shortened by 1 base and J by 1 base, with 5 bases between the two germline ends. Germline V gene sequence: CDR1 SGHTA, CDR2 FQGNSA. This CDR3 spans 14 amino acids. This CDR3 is CASSLGASNQPQHF. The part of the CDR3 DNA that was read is TGTGCCAGCAGCTTAGGAGCGAGCAATCAGCCC.

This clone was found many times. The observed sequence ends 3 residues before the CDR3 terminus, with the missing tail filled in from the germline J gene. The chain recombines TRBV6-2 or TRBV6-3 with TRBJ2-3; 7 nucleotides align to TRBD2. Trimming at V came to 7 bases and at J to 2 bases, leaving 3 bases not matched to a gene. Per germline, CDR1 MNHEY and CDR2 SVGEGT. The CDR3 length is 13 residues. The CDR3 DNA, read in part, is TGTGCCAGCACTAGCGGAGACACAGATACG. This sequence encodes CASTSGDTDT. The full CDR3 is CASTSGDTDTQYF.

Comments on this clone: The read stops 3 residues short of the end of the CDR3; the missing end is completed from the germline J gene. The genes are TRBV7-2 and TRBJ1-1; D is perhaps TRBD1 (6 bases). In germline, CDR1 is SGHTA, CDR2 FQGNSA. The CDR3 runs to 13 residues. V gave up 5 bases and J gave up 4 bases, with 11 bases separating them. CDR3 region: CASSPQGRTEAFF. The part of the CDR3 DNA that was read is TGTGCCAGCAGCCCTCAGGGGCGCACTGAA.

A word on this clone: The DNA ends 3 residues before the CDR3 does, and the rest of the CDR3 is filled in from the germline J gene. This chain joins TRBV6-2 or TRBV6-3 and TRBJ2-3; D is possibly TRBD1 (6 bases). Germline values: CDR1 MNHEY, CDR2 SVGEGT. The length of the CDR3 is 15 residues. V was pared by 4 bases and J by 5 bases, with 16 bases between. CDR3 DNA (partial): TGTGCCAGCAGTTTATTTGCCAGGGGTGGAGATACG. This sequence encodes CASSLFARGGDT. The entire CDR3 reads CASSLFARGGDTQYF.

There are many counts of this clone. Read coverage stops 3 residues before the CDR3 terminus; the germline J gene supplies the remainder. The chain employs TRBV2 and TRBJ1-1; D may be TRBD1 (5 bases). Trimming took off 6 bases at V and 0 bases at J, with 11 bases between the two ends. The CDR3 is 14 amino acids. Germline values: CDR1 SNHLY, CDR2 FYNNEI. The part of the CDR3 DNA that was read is TGTGCCAGCAGCCCCAGGGAAATGAACACTGAA. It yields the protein CASSPREMNTE. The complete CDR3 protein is CASSPREMNTEAFF.

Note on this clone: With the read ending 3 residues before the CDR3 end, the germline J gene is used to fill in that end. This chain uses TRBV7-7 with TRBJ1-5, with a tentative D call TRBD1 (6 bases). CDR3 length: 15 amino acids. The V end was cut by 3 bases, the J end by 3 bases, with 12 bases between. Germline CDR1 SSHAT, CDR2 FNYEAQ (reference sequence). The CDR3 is CASSLGAPDNQPQHF. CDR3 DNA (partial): TGTGCCAGCAGCTTGGGGGCTCCGGACAATCAGCCC.

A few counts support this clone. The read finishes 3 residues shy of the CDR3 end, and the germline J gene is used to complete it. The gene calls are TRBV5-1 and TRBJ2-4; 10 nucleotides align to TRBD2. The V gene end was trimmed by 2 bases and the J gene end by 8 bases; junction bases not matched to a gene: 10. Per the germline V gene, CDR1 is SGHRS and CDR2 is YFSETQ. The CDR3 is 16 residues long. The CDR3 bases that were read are TGCGCCAGCAGCTTCCTAGCGGGAGCGCAGGGGGACATT. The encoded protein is CASSFLAGAQGDI. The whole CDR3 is CASSFLAGAQGDIQYF.

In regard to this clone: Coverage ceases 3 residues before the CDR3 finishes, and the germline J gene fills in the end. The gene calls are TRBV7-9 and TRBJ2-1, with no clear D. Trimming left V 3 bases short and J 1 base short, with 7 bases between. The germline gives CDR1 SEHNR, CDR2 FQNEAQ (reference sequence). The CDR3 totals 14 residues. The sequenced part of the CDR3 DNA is TGTGCCAGCAGCTTCTCTATTTCCTACAATGAG. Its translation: CASSFSISYNE. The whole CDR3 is CASSFSISYNEQFF.

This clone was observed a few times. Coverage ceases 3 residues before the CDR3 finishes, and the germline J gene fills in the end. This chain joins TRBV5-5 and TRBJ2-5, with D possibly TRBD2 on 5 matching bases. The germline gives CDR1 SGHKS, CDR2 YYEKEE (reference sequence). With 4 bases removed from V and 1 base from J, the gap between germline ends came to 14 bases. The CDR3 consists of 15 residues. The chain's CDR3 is CASSPSGTVQETQYF. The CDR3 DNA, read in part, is TGTGCCAGCAGCCCAAGCGGTACAGTCCAAGAGACC.